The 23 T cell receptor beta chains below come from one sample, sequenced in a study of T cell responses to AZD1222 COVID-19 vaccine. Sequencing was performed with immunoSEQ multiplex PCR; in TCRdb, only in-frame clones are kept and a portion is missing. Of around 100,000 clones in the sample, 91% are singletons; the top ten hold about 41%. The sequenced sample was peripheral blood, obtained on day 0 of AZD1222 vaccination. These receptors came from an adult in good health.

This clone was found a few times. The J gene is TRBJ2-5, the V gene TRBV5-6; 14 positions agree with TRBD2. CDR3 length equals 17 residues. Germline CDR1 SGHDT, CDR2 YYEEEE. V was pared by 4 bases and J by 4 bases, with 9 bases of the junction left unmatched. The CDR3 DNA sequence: TGTGCCAGCAGCCTTGAACTCGGACTAGCGGGAGGAGAGACCCAGTACTTC. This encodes CASSLELGLAGGETQYF.

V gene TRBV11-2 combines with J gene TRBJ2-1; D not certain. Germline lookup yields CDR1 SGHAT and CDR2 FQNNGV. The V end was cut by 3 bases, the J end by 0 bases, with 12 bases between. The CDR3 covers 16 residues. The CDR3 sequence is CASSFNSYSSYNEQFF. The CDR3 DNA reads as TGTGCCAGCAGCTTTAACTCCTACAGCTCCTACAATGAGCAGTTCTTC.

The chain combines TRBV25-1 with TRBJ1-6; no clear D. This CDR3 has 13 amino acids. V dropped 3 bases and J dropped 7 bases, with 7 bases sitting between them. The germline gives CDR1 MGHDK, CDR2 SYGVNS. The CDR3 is CASSDTGNSPLHF. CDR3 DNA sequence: TGTGCCAGCAGTGATACCGGGAATTCACCCCTCCACTTT.

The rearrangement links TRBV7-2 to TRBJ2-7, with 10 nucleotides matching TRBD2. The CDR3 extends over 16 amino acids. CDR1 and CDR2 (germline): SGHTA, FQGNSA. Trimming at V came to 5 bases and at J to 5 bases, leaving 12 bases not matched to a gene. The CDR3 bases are TGTGCCAGCAGCCCTAGAGTTAGCGGGAGGTTAAACGAGCAGTACTTC. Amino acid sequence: CASSPRVSGRLNEQYF.

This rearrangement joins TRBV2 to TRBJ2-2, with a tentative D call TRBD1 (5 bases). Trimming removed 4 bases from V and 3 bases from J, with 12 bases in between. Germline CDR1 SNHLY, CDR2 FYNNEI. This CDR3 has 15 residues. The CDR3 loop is CASSAGPRYTGELFF. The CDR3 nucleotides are TGTGCCAGCAGTGCAGGGCCCAGGTACACCGGGGAGCTGTTTTTT.

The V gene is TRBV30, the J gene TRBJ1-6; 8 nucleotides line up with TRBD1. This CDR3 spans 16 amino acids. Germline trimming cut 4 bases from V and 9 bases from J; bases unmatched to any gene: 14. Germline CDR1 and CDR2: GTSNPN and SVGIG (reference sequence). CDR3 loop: CAWTTAGGNSGSPLHF. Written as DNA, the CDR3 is TGTGCCTGGACCACGGCAGGGGGCAATAGTGGTTCACCCCTCCACTTT. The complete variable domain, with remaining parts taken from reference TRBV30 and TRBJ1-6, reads SQTIHQWPATLVQPVGSPLSLECTVEGTSNPNLYWYRQAAGRGLQLLFYSVGIGQISSEVPQNLSASRPQDRQFILSSKKLLLSDSGFYLCAWTTAGGNSGSPLHFGNGTRLTVT.

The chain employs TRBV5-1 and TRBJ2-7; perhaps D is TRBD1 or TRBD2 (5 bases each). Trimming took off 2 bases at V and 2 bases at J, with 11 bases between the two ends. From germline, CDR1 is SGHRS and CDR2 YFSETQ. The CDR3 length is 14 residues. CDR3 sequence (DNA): TGCGCCAGCAGCTTAGAGGGGCAGACCTACGAGCAGTACTTC. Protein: CASSLEGQTYEQYF.

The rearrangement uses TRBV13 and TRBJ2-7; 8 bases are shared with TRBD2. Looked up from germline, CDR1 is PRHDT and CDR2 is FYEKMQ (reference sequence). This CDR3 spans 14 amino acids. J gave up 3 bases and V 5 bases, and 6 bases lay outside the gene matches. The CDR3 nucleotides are TGTGCCAGCAGCCCGAGCGGGAGAAGCTACGAGCAGTACTTC. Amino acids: CASSPSGRSYEQYF.

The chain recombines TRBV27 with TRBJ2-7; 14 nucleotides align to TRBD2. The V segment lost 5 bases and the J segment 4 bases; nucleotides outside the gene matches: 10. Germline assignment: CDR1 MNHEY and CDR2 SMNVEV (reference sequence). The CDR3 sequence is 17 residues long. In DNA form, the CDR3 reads TGTGCCAGCAGTCTAAAGCCCGGGACTAGCGGGAGTTACGAGCAGTACTTC. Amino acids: CASSLKPGTSGSYEQYF.

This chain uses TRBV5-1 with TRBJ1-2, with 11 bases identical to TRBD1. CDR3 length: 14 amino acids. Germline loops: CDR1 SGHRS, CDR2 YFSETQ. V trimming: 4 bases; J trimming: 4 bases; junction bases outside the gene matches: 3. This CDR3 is CASSGGTGGYGYTF. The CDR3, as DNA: TGCGCCAGCAGCGGCGGGACAGGGGGCTATGGCTACACCTTC.

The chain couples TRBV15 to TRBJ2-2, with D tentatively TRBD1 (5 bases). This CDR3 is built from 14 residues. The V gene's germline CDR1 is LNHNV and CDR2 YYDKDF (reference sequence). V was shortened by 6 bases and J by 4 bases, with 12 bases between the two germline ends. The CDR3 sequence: CATRWGMSTGELFF. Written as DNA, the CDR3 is TGTGCCACCAGGTGGGGCATGAGCACCGGGGAGCTGTTTTTT.

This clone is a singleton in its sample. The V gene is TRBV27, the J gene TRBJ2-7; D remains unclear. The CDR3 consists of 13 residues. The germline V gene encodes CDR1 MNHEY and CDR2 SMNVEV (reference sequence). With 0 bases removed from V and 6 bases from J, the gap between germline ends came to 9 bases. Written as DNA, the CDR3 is TGTGCCAGCAGTTTATCTGAGGTTACCGAGCAGTACTTC. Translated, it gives CASSLSEVTEQYF.

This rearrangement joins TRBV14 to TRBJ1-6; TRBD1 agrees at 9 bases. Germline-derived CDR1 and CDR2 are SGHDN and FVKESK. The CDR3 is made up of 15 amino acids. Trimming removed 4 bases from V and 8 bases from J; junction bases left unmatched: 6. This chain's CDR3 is CASSRLRDRDSPLHF. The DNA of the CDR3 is TGTGCCAGCAGCCGTCTCCGGGACAGGGATTCACCCCTCCACTTT.

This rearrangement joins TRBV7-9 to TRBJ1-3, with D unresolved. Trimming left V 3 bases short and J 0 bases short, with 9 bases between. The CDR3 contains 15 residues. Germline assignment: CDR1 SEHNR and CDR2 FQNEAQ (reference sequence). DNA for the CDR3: TGTGCCAGCAGCTTTAGCCAGGTCTCTGGAAACACCATATATTTT. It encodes CASSFSQVSGNTIYF.

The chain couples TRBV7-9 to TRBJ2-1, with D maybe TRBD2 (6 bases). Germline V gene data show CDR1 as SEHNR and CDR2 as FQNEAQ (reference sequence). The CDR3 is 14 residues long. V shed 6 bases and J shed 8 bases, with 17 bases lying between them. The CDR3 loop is CASSPGLPLDEQFF. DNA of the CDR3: TGTGCCAGCAGTCCCGGACTACCTTTGGATGAGCAGTTCTTC.

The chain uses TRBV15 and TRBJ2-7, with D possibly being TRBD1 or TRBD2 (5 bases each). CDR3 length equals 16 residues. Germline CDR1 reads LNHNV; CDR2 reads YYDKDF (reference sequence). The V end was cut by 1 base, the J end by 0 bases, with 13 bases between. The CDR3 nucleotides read TGTGCCACCAGCAGAGGAGTGGGGGAGAGCTCCTACGAGCAGTACTTC. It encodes CATSRGVGESSYEQYF.

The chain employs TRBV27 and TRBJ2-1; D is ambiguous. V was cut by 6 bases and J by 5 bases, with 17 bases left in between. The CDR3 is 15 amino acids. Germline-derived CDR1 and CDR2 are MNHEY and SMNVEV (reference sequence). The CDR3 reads CASSLLVRGDNEQFF. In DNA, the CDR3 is TGTGCCAGCAGCTTACTCGTAAGAGGCGACAATGAGCAGTTCTTC.

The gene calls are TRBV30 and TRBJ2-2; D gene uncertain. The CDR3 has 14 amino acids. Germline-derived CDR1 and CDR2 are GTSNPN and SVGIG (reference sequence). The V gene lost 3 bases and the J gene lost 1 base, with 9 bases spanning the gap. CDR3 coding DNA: TGTGCCTGGAGGGGCCATATGAACACCGGGGAGCTGTTTTTT. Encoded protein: CAWRGHMNTGELFF.

This chain's CDR3 is CASSWGQMNTEAFF. In DNA, the CDR3 is TGTGCCAGCAGCTGGGGGCAGATGAACACTGAAGCTTTCTTT. The chain couples TRBV5-5 to TRBJ1-1; TRBD1 is a possible D gene (6 bases). Deletions cut 3 bases from V and 0 bases from J, with 9 bases between. The CDR3 is 14 residues long. Germline CDR1 reads SGHKS; CDR2 reads YYEKEE (reference sequence).

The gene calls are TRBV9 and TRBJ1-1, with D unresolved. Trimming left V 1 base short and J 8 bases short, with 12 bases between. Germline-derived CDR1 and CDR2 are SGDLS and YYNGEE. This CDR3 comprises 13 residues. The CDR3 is CASSVKGGSEAFF. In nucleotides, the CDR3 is TGTGCCAGCAGCGTAAAGGGAGGTTCGGAAGCTTTCTTT.

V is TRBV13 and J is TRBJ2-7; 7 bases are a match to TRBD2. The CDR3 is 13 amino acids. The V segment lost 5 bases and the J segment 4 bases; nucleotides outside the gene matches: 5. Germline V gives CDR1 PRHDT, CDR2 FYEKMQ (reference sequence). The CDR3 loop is CASSPGRSYEQYF. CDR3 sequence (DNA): TGTGCCAGCAGCCCCGGGAGGAGTTACGAGCAGTACTTC.

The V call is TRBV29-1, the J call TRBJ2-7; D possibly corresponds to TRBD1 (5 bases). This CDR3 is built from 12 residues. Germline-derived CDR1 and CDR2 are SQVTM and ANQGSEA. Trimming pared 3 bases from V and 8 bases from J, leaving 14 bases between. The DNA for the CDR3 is TGCAGCGTTGAGACAGCCGCCGGCAAGCAGTACTTC. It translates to CSVETAAGKQYF.

CDR3 sequence: CASSVFEYNTEAFF. The DNA for the CDR3 is TGTGCCAGCAGTGTATTTGAGTATAACACTGAAGCTTTCTTT. The gene calls are TRBV2 and TRBJ1-1; D remains unclear. Germline loops: CDR1 SNHLY, CDR2 FYNNEI. This CDR3 is 14 amino acids long. V was trimmed by 4 bases and J by 2 bases, leaving 11 bases between them.